These 26 T cell receptor beta chains came from one sample sequenced in a study of cytomegalovirus exposure and HLA in healthy donors. Vbeta (60) and Jbeta (13) primers were used in the PCR. Assay used: immunoSEQ multiplex PCR; TCRdb lists only in-frame clones, some missing. This sample carries around 200,000 clones, roughly 80% of them seen once, and the ten largest clones take approximately 5.7%. Material: PBMCs. These receptors originate from a man aged 40-49 years in good health and CMV-seropositive.

The chain is built from TRBV15 and TRBJ1-1; no clear D gene. This CDR3 is built from 17 residues. V lost 5 bases, J lost 0 bases, and 19 bases lay in between. The germline V gene encodes CDR1 LNHNV and CDR2 YYDKDF (reference sequence). The CDR3 DNA reads TGTGCCACCAGCCTAACCCCGAGGGAGATGGTGAACACTGAAGCTTTCTTT. Translated, it gives CATSLTPREMVNTEAFF.

The chain couples TRBV7-3 to TRBJ2-1; TRBD1 matches at 7 bases. The germline V gene has CDR1 SGHTA and CDR2 FQGTGA. V dropped 5 bases and J dropped 6; count of bases not matched to a gene: 10. This CDR3 region has 15 residues. The CDR3 reads CASSPTTGFLNEQFF. The CDR3 DNA sequence: TGTGCCAGCAGCCCAACGACAGGGTTTCTCAATGAGCAGTTCTTC.

This clone appeared once. V and J are TRBV4-2 and TRBJ2-5; D is unresolved. The better agreement between TRBJ2-7 and the DNA end casts doubt on the J call. CDR1 LGHNA and CDR2 YNFKEQ come from the germline V gene. This CDR3 is 14 amino acids long. The CDR3 sequence: CASSQAAATYEQYF. CDR3 coding DNA: TGTGCCAGCAGCCAAGCGGCAGCGACCTACGAGCAGTACTTC.

The chain carries TRBV28 and TRBJ1-2; 10 bases align to TRBD1. In germline, CDR1 is MDHEN, CDR2 SYDVKM. The CDR3 consists of 17 residues. The V segment lost 4 bases and the J segment 4 bases; nucleotides outside the gene matches: 12. CDR3 DNA: TGTGCCAGCAGTTCTCCGGGACAGGGGCATGGGACCTATGGCTACACCTTC. Its translation: CASSSPGQGHGTYGYTF.

This chain connects TRBV6-5 to TRBJ1-2; D is possibly TRBD1 (6 bases). The CDR3 contains 15 residues. The germline V gene encodes CDR1 MNHEY and CDR2 SVGAGI. V was clipped by 2 bases and J by 4 bases, with 14 bases between them. The CDR3 DNA follows: TGTGCCAGCAGTTACGCGGCTGACAGGATCTATGGCTACACCTTC. This gives the protein CASSYAADRIYGYTF.

V usage is TRBV18 and J usage is TRBJ2-7; maybe TRBD2 (5 bases). Trimming removed 3 bases at V and 6 bases at J, with 15 bases between. Germline V gene data show CDR1 as KGHSH and CDR2 as LQKENI. The CDR3 covers 14 residues. CDR3 DNA: TGTGCCAGCTCACCTAGGAACAGTGGAGGCGAGCAGTACTTC. It specifies CASSPRNSGGEQYF.

This clone was counted once. The genes are TRBV10-1 and TRBJ2-3; 8 nucleotides match TRBD1. J lost 3 bases, V lost 1 base, and 6 bases had no gene match. Looked up from germline, CDR1 is WNHNN and CDR2 is SYGVQD (reference sequence). This CDR3 spans 16 amino acids. Here the CDR3 DNA reads TGCGCCAGCAGTGAGTGGCCAGGGGGCATTACAGATACGCAGTATTTT. Its protein is CASSEWPGGITDTQYF.

This clone came up once. The V gene is TRBV21-1, the J gene TRBJ1-5. TRBV21-1 constitutes a pseudogene. This CDR3 is 17 amino acids long. The CDR3 DNA is TGTGCCAGCAGCATGAGGCAGCCGGCCCGGGACAATCAGCCCCAGCATTTT. Translated: CASSMRQPARDNQPQHF.

The V and J genes are TRBV6-1 and TRBJ2-3; 10 bases align to TRBD2. The CDR3 has 17 amino acids. Germline values: CDR1 MNHNS, CDR2 SASEGT. The ends lost 0 bases at V and 6 bases at J; junction bases unmatched: 9. Written as DNA, the CDR3 is TGTGCCAGCAGTGAAGCTCTAGCGGGAGCCCCTACGGATACGCAGTATTTT. Its protein is CASSEALAGAPTDTQYF.

The J gene is TRBJ1-1, the V gene TRBV6-1, with D unclear. The CDR3 contains 15 residues. V lost 0 bases and J 5 bases, leaving 13 bases between the germline ends. Germline assignment: CDR1 MNHNS and CDR2 SASEGT. CDR3 loop: CASSEAPDWATEAFF. DNA of the CDR3: TGTGCCAGCAGTGAAGCGCCCGATTGGGCAACTGAAGCTTTCTTT.

The chain is built from TRBV10-3 and TRBJ2-3; 7 bases are shared with TRBD2. Trimming took 6 bases from V and 6 from J; bases not matched to a gene: 12. The CDR3 runs to 15 residues. Germline V lookup: CDR1 ENHRY, CDR2 SYGVKD. DNA of the CDR3: TGTGCCATCAGCGCCTTAGGGGAGGGCCCCGATACGCAGTATTTT. Translation: CAISALGEGPDTQYF.

V usage is TRBV5-1 and J usage is TRBJ2-2; D is possibly TRBD1 (5 bases). The CDR3 contains 15 residues. CDR1 and CDR2 from the germline V gene are SGHRS and YFSETQ. The germline V and J ends were trimmed by 9 bases and 4 bases, with 19 bases remaining between them. CDR3 nucleotide sequence: TGCGCCACCCAAAGGGGCAGAATTAGCACCGGGGAGCTGTTTTTT. It yields the protein CATQRGRISTGELFF.

This clone has just one count. The chain couples TRBV7-9 to TRBJ2-2; 8 positions agree with TRBD2. From germline, CDR1 is SEHNR and CDR2 FQNEAQ (reference sequence). The CDR3 contains 18 residues. Germline trimming cut 0 bases from V and 4 bases from J; bases unmatched to any gene: 10. The CDR3: CASSLANKRESVTGELFF. The CDR3 DNA reads TGTGCCAGCAGCTTAGCGAACAAGCGGGAGTCCGTCACCGGGGAGCTGTTTTTT.

The gene calls are TRBV6-1 and TRBJ1-5; TRBD1 might be the D (5 bases). The CDR3 extends over 13 amino acids. V was clipped by 5 bases and J by 7 bases, with 12 bases between them. Germline V gene data show CDR1 as MNHNS and CDR2 as SASEGT. The CDR3 is CASSLGGGQPQHF. As DNA, the CDR3 is TGTGCCAGCAGTTTGGGGGGTGGACAGCCCCAGCATTTT.

The chain uses TRBV5-1 and TRBJ2-6; a possible D gene is TRBD1 (6 bases). Per the germline V gene, CDR1 is SGHRS and CDR2 is YFSETQ. Trimming took off 3 bases at V and 0 bases at J, with 13 bases between the two ends. The CDR3 runs to 17 residues. CDR3 in DNA: TGCGCCAGCAGCTCGACAGGCCCCAGCTCTGGGGCCAACGTCCTGACTTTC. Its protein is CASSSTGPSSGANVLTF.

V is TRBV2 and J is TRBJ1-1, with D perhaps TRBD1 (6 bases). Germline V gives CDR1 SNHLY, CDR2 FYNNEI. The CDR3 is 12 amino acids. V dropped 6 bases and J dropped 7 bases, with 12 bases sitting between them. The CDR3 DNA is TGTGCCAGCAGACGTGACAGGAGTGAAGCTTTCTTT. Translated: CASRRDRSEAFF.

The CDR3 spells CASSEVAGERDTQYF. CDR3 in DNA: TGTGCCAGCAGTGAAGTAGCGGGAGAACGGGATACGCAGTATTTT. The rearrangement uses TRBV6-4 and TRBJ2-3, with TRBD2 matching over 9 bases. V was clipped by 3 bases and J by 6 bases; unmatched bases: 7. Germline V gene sequence: CDR1 MRHNA, CDR2 SNTAGT. This CDR3 contains 15 residues.

V gene TRBV18 combines with J gene TRBJ2-7; 11 bases align to TRBD1. V trimming: 3 bases; J trimming: 2 bases; junction bases outside the gene matches: 0. Looked up from germline, CDR1 is KGHSH and CDR2 is LQKENI. The CDR3 runs 14 residues. The CDR3 is CASSPGQGAYEQYF. The CDR3 DNA follows: TGTGCCAGCTCACCGGGACAGGGGGCCTACGAGCAGTACTTC.

This clone has a handful of counts. The chain has TRBV15 and TRBJ1-2; 9 nucleotides align to TRBD1. Trimming removed 4 bases from V and 3 bases from J; junction bases left unmatched: 6. CDR3 length: 15 residues. The germline V gene encodes CDR1 LNHNV and CDR2 YYDKDF (reference sequence). The CDR3 protein is CATSTLGTGHYGYTF. CDR3 nucleotide sequence: TGTGCCACCAGCACCCTCGGGACAGGGCACTATGGCTACACCTTC.

This clone has a handful of counts. This chain links TRBV6-5 with TRBJ1-3, with D hard to call. The CDR3 has 15 residues. V was pared by 0 bases and J by 0 bases, with 6 bases between. In germline, CDR1 is MNHEY, CDR2 SVGAGI. The CDR3 DNA follows: TGTGCCAGCAGTTACTCACCCAGCTCTGGAAACACCATATATTTT. The encoded protein is CASSYSPSSGNTIYF.

The chain uses TRBV10-1 and TRBJ2-1, with D possibly matching TRBD2 (6 bases). Germline CDR1 WNHNN, CDR2 SYGVQD (reference sequence). Between the trimmed V and J ends, which lost 0 bases and 9 bases, there was a span of 15 bases. This CDR3 has 15 residues. The CDR3 is CASSESAATSTEQFF. CDR3 bases: TGCGCCAGCAGTGAGTCCGCCGCAACTAGCACTGAGCAGTTCTTC.

The chain couples TRBV4-1 to TRBJ2-3; 11 positions agree with TRBD2. CDR1 and CDR2 from the germline V gene are MGHRA and YSYEKL. There are 17 residues in the CDR3. With 7 bases clipped from V and 1 base from J, the junction kept 10 bases outside the gene matches. CDR3 in DNA: TGCGCCAGCACCCGAACCGGGACTAGCGGCCGCACAGATACGCAGTATTTT. This gives the protein CASTRTGTSGRTDTQYF.

This rearrangement joins TRBV6-1 to TRBJ1-5, with 7 bases identical to TRBD1. Germline assignment: CDR1 MNHNS and CDR2 SASEGT. The CDR3 runs 13 residues. The trim removed 8 bases at V and 6 bases at J, leaving 7 bases unmatched. The CDR3 DNA reads as TGTGCCAGCGACGACAGGGCTCTTCAGCCCCAGCATTTT. It is translated as CASDDRALQPQHF.

The CDR3 protein is CASSLRSGQGSDTQYF. DNA of the CDR3: TGTGCCAGCAGCCTAAGGTCGGGACAGGGGTCAGATACGCAGTATTTT. The chain has TRBV7-3 and TRBJ2-3, with 10 bases that match TRBD1. Germline V CDR1 and CDR2: SGHTA, FQGTGA. The CDR3 totals 16 residues. The ends lost 5 bases at V and 4 bases at J; junction bases unmatched: 9.

CDR3 sequence reads: CASSGPRRTGPGSNQPQHF. In DNA form, the CDR3 reads TGTGCCAGCAGTGGCCCCCGGCGGACAGGGCCGGGGAGCAATCAGCCCCAGCATTTT. The V call is TRBV6-1, the J call TRBJ1-5; 8 nucleotides match TRBD1. Germline V gene lookup returns CDR1 MNHNS and CDR2 SASEGT. Unmatched junction bases numbered 15, after V lost 4 bases and J lost 1 base. This CDR3 contains 19 residues.

Written as DNA, the CDR3 is TGTGCCAGCACCCTTCGACTAGCGGGGGGGCATGAGCAGTTCTTC. It encodes CASTLRLAGGHEQFF. The V call is TRBV27, the J call TRBJ2-1; TRBD2 matches 14 bases. Germline V gene sequence: CDR1 MNHEY, CDR2 SMNVEV (reference sequence). CDR3 length: 15 amino acids. Germline trimming cut 7 bases from V and 8 bases from J; bases unmatched to any gene: 7.